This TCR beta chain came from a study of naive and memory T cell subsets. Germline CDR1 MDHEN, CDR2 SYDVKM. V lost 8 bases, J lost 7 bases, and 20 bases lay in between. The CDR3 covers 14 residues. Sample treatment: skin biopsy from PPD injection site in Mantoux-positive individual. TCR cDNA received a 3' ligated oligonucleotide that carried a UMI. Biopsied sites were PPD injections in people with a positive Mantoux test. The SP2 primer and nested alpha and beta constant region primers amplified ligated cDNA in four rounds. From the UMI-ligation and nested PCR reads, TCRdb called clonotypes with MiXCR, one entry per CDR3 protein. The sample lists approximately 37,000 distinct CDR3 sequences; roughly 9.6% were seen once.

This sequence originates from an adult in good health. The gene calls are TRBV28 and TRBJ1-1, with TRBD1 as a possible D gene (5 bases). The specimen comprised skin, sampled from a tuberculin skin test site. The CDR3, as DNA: TGTGCCAGCGGGTCAGGGAGCGTGAAGGTTGAAGCTTTCTTT. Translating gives CASGSGSVKVEAFF.